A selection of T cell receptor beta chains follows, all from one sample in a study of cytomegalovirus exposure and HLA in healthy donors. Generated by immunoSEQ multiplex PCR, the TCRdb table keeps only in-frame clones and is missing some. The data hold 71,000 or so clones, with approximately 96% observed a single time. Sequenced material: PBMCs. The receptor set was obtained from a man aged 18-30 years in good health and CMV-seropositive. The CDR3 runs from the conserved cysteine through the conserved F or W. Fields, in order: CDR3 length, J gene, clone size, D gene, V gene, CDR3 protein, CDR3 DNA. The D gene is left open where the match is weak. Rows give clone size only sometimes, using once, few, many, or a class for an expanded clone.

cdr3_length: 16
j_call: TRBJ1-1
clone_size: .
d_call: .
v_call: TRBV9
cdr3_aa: CASSVGLGQANTEAFF
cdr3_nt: TGTGCCAGCAGCGTGGGGCTGGGGCAGGCTAACACTGAAGCTTTCTTT

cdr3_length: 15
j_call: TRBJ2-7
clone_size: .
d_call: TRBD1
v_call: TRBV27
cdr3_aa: CASSLDYTGGYEQYF
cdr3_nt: TGTGCCAGCAGTTTAGATTATACAGGGGGCTACGAGCAGTACTTC

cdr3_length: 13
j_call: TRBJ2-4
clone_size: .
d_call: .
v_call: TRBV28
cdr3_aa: CATRGMGVDIQYF
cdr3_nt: TGTGCCACCCGAGGGATGGGAGTGGACATTCAGTACTTC

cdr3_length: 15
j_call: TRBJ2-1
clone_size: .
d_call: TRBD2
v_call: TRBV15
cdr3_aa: CATSREGLGYNEQFF
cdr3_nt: TGTGCCACCAGCAGAGAGGGACTAGGCTACAATGAGCAGTTCTTC

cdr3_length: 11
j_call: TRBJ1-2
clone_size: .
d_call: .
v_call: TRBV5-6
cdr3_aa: CASSLGLTYTF
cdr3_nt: TGTGCCAGCAGCCTTGGCCTCACCTACACCTTC

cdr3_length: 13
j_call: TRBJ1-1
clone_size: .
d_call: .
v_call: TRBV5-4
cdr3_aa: CASNTGMDTEAFF
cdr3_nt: TGTGCCAGCAACACAGGGATGGACACTGAAGCTTTCTTT

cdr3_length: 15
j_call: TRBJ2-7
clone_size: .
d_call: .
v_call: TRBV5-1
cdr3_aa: CASSASGRKVYEQYF
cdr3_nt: TGCGCCAGCAGCGCCTCCGGGAGAAAAGTCTACGAGCAGTACTTC

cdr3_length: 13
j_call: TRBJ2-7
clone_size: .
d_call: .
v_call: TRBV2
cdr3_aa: CASRSDKAYEQYF
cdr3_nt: TGTGCCAGCAGATCCGACAAGGCCTACGAGCAGTACTTC

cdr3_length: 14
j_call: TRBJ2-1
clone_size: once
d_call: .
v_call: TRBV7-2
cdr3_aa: CASSSRGIGNEQFF
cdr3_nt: TGTGCCAGCAGCTCCCGGGGGATCGGAAATGAGCAGTTCTTC

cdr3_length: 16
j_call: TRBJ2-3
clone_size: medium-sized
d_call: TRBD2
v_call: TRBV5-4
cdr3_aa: CASSAGLAGATDTQYF
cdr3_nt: TGTGCCAGCAGCGCGGGACTAGCGGGGGCCACAGATACGCAGTATTTT

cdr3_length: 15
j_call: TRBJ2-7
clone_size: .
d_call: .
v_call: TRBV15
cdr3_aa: CATSSRRGGTYEQYF
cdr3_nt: TGTGCCACCAGCAGTCGCAGGGGAGGGACCTACGAGCAGTACTTC

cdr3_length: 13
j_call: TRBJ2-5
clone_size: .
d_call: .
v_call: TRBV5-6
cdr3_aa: CASSWDSRETQYF
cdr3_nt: TGTGCCAGCAGCTGGGACTCAAGAGAGACCCAGTACTTC

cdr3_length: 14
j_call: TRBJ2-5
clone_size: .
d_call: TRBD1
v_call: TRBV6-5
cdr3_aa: CASSFSTGRETQYF
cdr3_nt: TGTGCCAGCAGTTTCTCGACAGGGAGAGAGACCCAGTACTTC

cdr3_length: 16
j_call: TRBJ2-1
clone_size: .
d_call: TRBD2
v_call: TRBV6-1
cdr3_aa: CASSERAGEPYNEQFF
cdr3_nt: TGTGCCAGCAGTGAAAGGGCGGGAGAACCCTACAATGAGCAGTTCTTC

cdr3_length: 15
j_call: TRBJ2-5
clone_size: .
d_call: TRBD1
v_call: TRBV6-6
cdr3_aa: CASSPYRGQRETQYF
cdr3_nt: TGTGCCAGCAGCCCCTACAGGGGCCAGAGGGAGACCCAGTACTTC

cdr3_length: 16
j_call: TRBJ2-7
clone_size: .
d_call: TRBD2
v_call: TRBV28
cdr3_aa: CASSLGLAGVRHEQYF
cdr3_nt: TGTGCCAGCAGTTTGGGACTAGCGGGAGTTCGCCACGAGCAGTACTTC

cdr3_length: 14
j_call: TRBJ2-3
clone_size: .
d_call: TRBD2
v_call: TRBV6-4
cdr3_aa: CASSLAGEVDTQYF
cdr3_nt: TGTGCCAGCAGTTTAGCGGGAGAAGTGGATACGCAGTATTTT

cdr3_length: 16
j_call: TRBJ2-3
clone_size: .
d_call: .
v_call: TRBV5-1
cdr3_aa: CASSLKGETGTDTQYF
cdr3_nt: TGCGCCAGCAGCTTAAAGGGGGAGACTGGCACAGATACGCAGTATTTT

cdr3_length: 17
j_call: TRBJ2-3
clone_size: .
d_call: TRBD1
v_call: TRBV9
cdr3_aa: CASSLRTGPGLPDTQYF
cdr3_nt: TGTGCCAGCAGCTTACGGACAGGTCCCGGACTTCCAGATACGCAGTATTTT

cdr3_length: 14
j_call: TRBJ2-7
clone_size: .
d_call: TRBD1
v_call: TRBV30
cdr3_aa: CAWSFGTGTYEQYF
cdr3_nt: TGTGCCTGGAGTTTCGGGACAGGTACCTACGAGCAGTACTTC

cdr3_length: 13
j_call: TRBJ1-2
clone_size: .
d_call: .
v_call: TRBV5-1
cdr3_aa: CASWAGGPYGYTF
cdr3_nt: TGCGCCAGCTGGGCCGGGGGTCCCTATGGCTACACCTTC

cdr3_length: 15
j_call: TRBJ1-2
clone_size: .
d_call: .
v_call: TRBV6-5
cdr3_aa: CASSSGQSSYYGYTF
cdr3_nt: TGTGCCAGCAGTTCAGGACAGAGTTCTTACTATGGCTACACCTTC

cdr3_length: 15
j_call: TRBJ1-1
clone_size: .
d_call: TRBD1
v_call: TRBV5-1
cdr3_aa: CASSLAQGGNTEAFF
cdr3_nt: TGCGCCAGCAGCTTGGCCCAGGGGGGGAACACTGAAGCTTTCTTT

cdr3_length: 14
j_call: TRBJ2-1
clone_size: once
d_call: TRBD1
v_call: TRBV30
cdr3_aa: CAWRYRDRVAEQFF
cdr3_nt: TGTGCCTGGAGATATCGGGACAGGGTTGCTGAGCAGTTCTTC

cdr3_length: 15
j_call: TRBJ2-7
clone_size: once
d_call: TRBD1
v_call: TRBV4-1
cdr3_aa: CASSQTTGNRYEQYF
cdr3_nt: TGCGCCAGCAGCCAAACGACAGGGAATCGCTACGAGCAGTACTTC

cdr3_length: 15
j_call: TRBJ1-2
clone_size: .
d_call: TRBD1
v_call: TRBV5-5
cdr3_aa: CASSFEGQGVNGYTF
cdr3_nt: TGTGCCAGCAGCTTCGAAGGACAGGGGGTGAATGGCTACACCTTC

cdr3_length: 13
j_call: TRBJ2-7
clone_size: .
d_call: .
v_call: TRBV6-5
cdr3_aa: CASSPTGNYEQYF
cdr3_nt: TGTGCCAGCAGTCCTACAGGGAACTACGAGCAGTACTTC

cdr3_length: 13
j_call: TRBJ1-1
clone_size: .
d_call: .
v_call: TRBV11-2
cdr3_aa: CASSLIGDTEAFF
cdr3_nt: TGTGCCAGCAGCTTAATAGGGGACACTGAAGCTTTCTTT

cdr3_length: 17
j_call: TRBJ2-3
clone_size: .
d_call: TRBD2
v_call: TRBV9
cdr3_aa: CASSVAEASGGTDTQYF
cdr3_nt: TGTGCCAGCAGCGTAGCGGAAGCTAGCGGGGGCACAGATACGCAGTATTTT

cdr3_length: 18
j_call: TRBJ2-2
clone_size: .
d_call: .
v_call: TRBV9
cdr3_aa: CASSGDPRGAVNTGELFF
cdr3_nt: TGTGCCAGCAGCGGAGACCCCAGGGGAGCGGTGAACACCGGGGAGCTGTTTTTT

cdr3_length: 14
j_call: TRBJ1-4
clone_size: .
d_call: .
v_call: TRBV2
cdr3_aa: CASRTGTTNEKLFF
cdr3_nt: TGTGCCAGCAGAACAGGTACAACTAATGAAAAACTGTTTTTT

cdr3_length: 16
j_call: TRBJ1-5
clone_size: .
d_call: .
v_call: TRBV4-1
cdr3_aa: CASSQDPPVIGQPQHF
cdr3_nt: TGCGCCAGCAGCCAAGACCCCCCGGTGATTGGTCAGCCCCAGCATTTT

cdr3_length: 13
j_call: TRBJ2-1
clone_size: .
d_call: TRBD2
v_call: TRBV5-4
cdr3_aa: CARGGEGSNEQFF
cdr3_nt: TGTGCCCGCGGGGGGGAGGGGTCAAATGAGCAGTTCTTC

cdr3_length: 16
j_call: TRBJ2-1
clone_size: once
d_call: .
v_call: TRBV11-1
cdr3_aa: CASSLDPPGSNNEQFF
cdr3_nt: TGTGCCAGCAGCTTAGACCCCCCAGGTTCCAACAATGAGCAGTTCTTC

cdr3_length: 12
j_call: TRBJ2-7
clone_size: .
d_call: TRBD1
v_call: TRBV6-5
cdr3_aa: CASSGQGFEQYF
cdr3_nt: TGTGCCAGCAGCGGACAGGGCTTCGAGCAGTACTTC

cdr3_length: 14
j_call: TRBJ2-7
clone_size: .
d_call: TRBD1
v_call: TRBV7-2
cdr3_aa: CASSLNPTGVEQYF
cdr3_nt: TGTGCCAGCAGCCTCAATCCGACAGGGGTCGAGCAGTACTTC

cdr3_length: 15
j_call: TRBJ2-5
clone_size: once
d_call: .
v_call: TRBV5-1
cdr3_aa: CASSLGAGLQETQYF
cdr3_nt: TGCGCCAGCAGCTTGGGGGCGGGATTGCAAGAGACCCAGTACTTC

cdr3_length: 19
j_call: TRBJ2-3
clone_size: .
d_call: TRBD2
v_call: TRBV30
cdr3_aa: CAWSVRGVTSGRRTDTQYF
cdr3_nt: TGTGCCTGGAGTGTACGGGGGGTAACTAGCGGGAGAAGGACAGATACGCAGTATTTT

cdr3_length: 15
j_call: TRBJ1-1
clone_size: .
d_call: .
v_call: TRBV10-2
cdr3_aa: CASSSEGLGNTEAFF
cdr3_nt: TGCGCCAGCAGTTCGGAGGGGCTGGGGAACACTGAAGCTTTCTTT

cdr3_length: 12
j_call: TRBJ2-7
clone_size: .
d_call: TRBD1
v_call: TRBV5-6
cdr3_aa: CASSATGGEQYF
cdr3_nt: TGTGCCAGCAGCGCTACAGGGGGAGAGCAGTACTTC

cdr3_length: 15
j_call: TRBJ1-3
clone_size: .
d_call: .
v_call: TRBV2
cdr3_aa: CASSEAGSSGNTIYF
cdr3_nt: TGTGCCAGCAGTGAAGCGGGCAGCTCTGGAAACACCATATATTTT

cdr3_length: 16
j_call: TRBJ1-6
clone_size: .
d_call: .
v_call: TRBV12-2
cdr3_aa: CASRGDCARDNSPLHF
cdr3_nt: TGTGCAAGTCGCGGGGACTGTGCCAGGGATAATTCACCCCTCCACTTT

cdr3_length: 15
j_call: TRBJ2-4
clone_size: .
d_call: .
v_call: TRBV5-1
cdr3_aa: CASSLEGSERNIQYF
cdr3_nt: TGCGCCAGCAGCTTGGAGGGGTCGGAGAGGAACATTCAGTACTTC

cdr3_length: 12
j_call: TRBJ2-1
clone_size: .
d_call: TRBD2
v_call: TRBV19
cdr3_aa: CATGTSGDEQFF
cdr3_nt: TGTGCCACCGGGACTAGCGGGGATGAGCAGTTCTTC

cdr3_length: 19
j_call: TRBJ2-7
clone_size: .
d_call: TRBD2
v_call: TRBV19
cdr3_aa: CASEARDPVSGRPSYEQYF
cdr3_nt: TGTGCCAGTGAGGCCCGGGATCCTGTTAGCGGGAGGCCCTCCTACGAGCAGTACTTC

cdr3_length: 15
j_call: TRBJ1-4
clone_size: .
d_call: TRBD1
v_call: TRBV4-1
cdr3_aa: CASSQGPGQGQKLFF
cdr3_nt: TGCGCCAGCAGCCAAGGTCCGGGACAGGGACAAAAACTGTTTTTT

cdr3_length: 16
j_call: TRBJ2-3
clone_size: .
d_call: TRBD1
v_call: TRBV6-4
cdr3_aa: CASIGRDRSTGDTQYF
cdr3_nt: TGTGCCAGCATAGGCCGGGACAGGTCGACCGGAGATACGCAGTATTTT

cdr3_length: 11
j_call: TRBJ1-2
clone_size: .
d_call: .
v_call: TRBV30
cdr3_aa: CAWSTGFGYTF
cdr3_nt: TGTGCCTGGAGTACGGGGTTTGGCTACACCTTC

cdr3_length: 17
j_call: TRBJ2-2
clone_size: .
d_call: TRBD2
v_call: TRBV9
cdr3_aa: CASSVGLAGGNTGELFF
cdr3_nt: TGTGCCAGCAGCGTAGGACTAGCGGGGGGAAACACCGGGGAGCTGTTTTTT

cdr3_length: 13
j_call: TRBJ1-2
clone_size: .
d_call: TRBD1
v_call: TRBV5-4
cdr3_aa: CASSPQGARGYTF
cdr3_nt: TGTGCCAGCAGCCCACAGGGGGCGCGGGGCTACACCTTC

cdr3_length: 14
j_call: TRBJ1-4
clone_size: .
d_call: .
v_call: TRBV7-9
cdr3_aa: CASRRDVSNEKLFF
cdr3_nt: TGTGCCAGCAGGCGGGACGTCAGTAATGAAAAACTGTTTTTT

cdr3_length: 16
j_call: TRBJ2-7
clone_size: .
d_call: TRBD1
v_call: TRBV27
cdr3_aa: CASSQPPGTGVYEQYF
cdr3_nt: TGTGCCAGCAGTCAACCACCCGGGACAGGGGTATACGAGCAGTACTTC